The T cell receptor beta chain described here comes from a study of identical twins. Study-wide findings and caveats: Twin-shared out-of-frame alpha sequences showed excess low generation probability. In cord blood, abundant beta clonotypes had fewer insertions; memory showed no trend.

The germline V gene has CDR1 SQVTM and CDR2 ANQGSEA. The CDR3 covers 13 residues. V lost 4 bases to trimming and J lost 3 bases; unmatched junction nucleotides: 6. This clonotype has just a few counts. Its cognate antigen is unknown. One entry per CDR3 protein, called by TCRdb with MiXCR from the 5' RACE reads. Of 420,000 or so distinct CDR3 sequences listed, roughly 20% are singletons. The V call is TRBV29-1, the J call TRBJ2-7; 7 nucleotides line up with TRBD2. The sequenced sample was naive T cells sorted from blood. The source of this sequence is a man aged 50 to 59 in good health. The CDR3 DNA sequence: TGCAGCGTTGCGTTGTGGGGGGGCTACGAGCAGTACTTC. It yields the protein CSVALWGGYEQYF.